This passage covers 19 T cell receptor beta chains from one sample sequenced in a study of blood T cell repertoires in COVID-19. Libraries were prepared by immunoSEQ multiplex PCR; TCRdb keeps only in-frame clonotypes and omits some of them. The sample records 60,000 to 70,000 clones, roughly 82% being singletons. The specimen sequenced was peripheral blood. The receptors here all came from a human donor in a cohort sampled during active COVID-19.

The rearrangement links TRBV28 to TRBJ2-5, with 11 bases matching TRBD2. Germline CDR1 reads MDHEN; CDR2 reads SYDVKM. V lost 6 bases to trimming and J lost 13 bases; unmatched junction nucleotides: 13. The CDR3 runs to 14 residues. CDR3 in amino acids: CASRTALAGAQTYF. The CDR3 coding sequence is TGTGCCAGCAGGACGGCACTAGCGGGGGCCCAAACGTACTTC.

The CDR3 nucleotides read TGTGCCTGCGGGCAGACCTCAGCATCCAATCAGCCCCAGCATTTT. This translates into CACGQTSASNQPQHF. The rearrangement joins TRBV6-6 to TRBJ1-5, with D uncertain. Trimming removed 11 bases from V and 3 bases from J, with 20 bases in between. This CDR3 has 15 amino acids. CDR1 is MNHNY and CDR2 is SVGAGI in the germline V gene (reference sequence).

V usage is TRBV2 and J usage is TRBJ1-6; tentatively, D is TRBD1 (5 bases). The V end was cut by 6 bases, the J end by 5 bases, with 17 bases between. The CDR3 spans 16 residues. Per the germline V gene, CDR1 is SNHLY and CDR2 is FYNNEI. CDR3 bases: TGTGCCAGCAGCCTGGACAACCAGATAAATAATTCACCCCTCCACTTT. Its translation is CASSLDNQINNSPLHF.

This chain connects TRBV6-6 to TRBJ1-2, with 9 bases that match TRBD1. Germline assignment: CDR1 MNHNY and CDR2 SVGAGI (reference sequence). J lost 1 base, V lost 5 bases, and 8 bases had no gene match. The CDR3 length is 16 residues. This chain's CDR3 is CASSRPQGAVNYGYTF. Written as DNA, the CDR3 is TGTGCCAGCAGTCGACCACAGGGGGCAGTTAACTATGGCTACACCTTC.

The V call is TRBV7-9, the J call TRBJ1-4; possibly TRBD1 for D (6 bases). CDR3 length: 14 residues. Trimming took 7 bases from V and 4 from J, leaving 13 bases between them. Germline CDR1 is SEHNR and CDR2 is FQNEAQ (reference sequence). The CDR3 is CASTLGQNNEKLFF. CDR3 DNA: TGTGCCAGCACGCTCGGACAGAATAATGAAAAACTGTTTTTT.

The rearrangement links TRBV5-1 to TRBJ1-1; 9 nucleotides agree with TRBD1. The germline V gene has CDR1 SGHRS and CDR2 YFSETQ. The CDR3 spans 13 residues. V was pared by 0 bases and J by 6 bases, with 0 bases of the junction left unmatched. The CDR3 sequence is CASSLGQGAEAFF. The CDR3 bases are TGCGCCAGCAGCTTGGGACAGGGGGCTGAAGCTTTCTTT.

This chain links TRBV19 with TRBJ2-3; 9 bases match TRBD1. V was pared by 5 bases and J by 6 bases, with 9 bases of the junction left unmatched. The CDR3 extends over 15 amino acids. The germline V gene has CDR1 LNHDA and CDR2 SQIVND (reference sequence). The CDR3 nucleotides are TGTGCCAGTAGTCTTTATTCGGACAGGGGCGATACGCAGTATTTT. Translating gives CASSLYSDRGDTQYF.

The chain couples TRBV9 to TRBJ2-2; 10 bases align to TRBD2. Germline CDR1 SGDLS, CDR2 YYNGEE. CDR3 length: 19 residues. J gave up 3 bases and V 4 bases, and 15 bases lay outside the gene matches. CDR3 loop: CASSLTYWTAGGHTGELFF. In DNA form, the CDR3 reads TGTGCCAGCAGCTTAACCTATTGGACAGCGGGGGGGCACACCGGGGAGCTGTTTTTT.

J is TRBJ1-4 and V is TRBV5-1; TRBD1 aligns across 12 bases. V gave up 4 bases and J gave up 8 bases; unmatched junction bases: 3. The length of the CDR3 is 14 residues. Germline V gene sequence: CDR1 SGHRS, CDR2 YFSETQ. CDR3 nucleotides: TGCGCCAGCAGCCCCGGGACAGGGGGCGAAAAACTGTTTTTT. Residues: CASSPGTGGEKLFF.

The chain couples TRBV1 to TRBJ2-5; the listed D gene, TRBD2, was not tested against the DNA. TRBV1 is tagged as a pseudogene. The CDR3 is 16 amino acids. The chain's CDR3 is CTSSTTRGGAEETQYF. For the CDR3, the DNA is TGCACCAGCAGCACGACGCGCGGGGGGGCCGAAGAGACCCAGTACTTC.

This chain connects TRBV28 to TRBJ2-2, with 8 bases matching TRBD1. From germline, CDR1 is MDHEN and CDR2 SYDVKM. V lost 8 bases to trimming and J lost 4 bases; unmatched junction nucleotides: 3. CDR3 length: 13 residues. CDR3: CASSDRVTGELFF. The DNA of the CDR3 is TGTGCCAGCTCGGACAGGGTCACCGGGGAGCTGTTTTTT.

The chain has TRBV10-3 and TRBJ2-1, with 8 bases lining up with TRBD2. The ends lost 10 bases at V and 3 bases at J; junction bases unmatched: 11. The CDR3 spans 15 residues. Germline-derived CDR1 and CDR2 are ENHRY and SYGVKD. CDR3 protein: CATAGGDKVYNEQFF. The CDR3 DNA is TGTGCCACCGCCGGGGGGGACAAAGTCTACAATGAGCAGTTCTTC.

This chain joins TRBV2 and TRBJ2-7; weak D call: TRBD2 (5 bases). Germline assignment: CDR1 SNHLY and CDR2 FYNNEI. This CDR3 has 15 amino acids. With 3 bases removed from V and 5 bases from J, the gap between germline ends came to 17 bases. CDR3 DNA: TGTGCCAGCAGTGATTACACACTAGGTGTTAACGAGCAGTACTTC. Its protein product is CASSDYTLGVNEQYF.

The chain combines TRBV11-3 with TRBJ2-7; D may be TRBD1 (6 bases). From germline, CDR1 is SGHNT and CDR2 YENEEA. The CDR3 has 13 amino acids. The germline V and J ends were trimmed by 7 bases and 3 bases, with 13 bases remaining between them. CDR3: CASTPMDSYEQYF. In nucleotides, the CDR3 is TGTGCCAGCACCCCCATGGACAGCTACGAGCAGTACTTC. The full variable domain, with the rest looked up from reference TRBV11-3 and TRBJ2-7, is EAGVVQSPRYKIIEKKQPVAFWCNPISGHNTLYWYLQNLGQGPELLIRYENEEAVDDSQLPKDRFSAERLKGVDSTLKIQPAELGDSAVYLCASTPMDSYEQYFGPGTRLTVT.

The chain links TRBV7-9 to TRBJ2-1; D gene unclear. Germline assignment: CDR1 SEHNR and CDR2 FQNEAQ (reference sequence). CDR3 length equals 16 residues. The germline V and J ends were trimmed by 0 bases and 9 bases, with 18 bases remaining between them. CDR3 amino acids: CASSLAPPTGGGEQFF. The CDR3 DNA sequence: TGTGCCAGCAGCTTAGCTCCACCGACCGGCGGCGGTGAGCAGTTCTTC.

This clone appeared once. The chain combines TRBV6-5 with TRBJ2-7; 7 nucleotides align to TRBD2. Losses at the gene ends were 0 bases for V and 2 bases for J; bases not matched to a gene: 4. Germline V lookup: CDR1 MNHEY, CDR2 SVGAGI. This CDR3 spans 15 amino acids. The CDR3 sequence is CASSYSPSGAYEQYF. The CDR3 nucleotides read TGTGCCAGCAGTTACTCTCCTAGCGGTGCCTACGAGCAGTACTTC.

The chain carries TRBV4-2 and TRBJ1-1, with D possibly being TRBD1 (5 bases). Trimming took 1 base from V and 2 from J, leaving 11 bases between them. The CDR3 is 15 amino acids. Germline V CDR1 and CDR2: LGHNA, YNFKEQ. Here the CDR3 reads CASSQAAGDNTEAFF. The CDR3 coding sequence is TGTGCCAGCAGCCAAGCCGCGGGGGATAACACTGAAGCTTTCTTT.

The CDR3 sequence is CASRSTGEAHQPQHF. CDR3 DNA sequence: TGTGCCAGCAGATCGACAGGGGAGGCCCATCAGCCCCAGCATTTT. V usage is TRBV5-4 and J usage is TRBJ1-5, with 8 bases aligning to TRBD1. The germline V gene encodes CDR1 SGHNT and CDR2 YYREEE (reference sequence). Germline trimming cut 5 bases from V and 5 bases from J; bases unmatched to any gene: 9. The CDR3 runs to 15 residues.

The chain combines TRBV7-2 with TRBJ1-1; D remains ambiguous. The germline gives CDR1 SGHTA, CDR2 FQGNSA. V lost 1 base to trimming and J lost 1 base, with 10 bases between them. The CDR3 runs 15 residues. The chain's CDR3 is CASSLERSGNTEAFF. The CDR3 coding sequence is TGTGCCAGCAGCTTAGAACGGTCGGGGAACACTGAAGCTTTCTTT.